A single T cell receptor beta chain is shown here with its context. Its matching antigen is unknown. Germline V lookup: CDR1 MDHEN, CDR2 SYDVKM. This CDR3 region has 14 residues. The ends were cut back, 5 bases at V and 3 bases at J, with 13 bases in the middle. TCRdb keeps only in-frame clones here, not all; method: immunoSEQ multiplex PCR. This table has 300,000 to 400,000 clones, under 80% appearing once. The entry originates in a study of shared clonotypes between healthy human individuals. Whole-study findings and limits: Represented diversity, genetic and exposure-history alike, was limited by few donors. Clonotype sharing across donors was expected to vary with sequencing depth.

This TCR was recovered from a man aged 25-45 years in good health. Material: memory CD4+ T cells sorted from blood. The subset here: CD45RA-negative fraction. The chain recombines TRBV28 with TRBJ1-1, with TRBD1 as a possible D gene (5 bases). CDR3 residues: CASSPGSLHTEAFF. DNA of the CDR3: TGTGCCAGCAGTCCAGGGTCCCTACACACTGAAGCTTTCTTT.